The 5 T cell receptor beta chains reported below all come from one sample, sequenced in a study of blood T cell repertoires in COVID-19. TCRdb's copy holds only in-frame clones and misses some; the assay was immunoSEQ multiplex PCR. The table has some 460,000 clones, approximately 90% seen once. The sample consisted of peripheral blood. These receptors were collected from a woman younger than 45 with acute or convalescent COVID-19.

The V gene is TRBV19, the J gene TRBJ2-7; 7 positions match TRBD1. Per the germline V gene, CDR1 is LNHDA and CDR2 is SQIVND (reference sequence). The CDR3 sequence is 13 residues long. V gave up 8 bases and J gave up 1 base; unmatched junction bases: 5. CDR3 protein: CASAPGQSYEQYF. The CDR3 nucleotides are TGTGCCAGTGCACCGGGACAGTCCTACGAGCAGTACTTC.

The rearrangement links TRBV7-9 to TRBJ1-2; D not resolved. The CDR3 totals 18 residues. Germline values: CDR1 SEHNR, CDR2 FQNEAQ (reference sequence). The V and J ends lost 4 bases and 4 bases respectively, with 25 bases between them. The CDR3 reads CASSSRAHYGVKSYGYTF. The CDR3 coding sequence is TGTGCCAGCAGCTCGAGGGCCCATTATGGGGTAAAGAGCTATGGCTACACCTTC. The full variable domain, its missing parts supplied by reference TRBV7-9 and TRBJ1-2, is DTGVSQNPRHKITKRGQNVTFRCDPISEHNRLYWYRQTLGQGPEFLTYFQNEAQLEKSRLLSDRFSAERPKGSFSTLEIQRTEQGDSAMYLCASSSRAHYGVKSYGYTFGSGTRLTVV.

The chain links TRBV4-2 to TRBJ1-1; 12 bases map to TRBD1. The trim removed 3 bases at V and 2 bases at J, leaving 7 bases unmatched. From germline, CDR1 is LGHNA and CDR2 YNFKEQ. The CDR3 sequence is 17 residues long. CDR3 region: CASSQRDRGRQNTEAFF. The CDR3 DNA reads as TGTGCCAGCAGCCAGAGGGACAGGGGGCGACAAAACACTGAAGCTTTCTTT.

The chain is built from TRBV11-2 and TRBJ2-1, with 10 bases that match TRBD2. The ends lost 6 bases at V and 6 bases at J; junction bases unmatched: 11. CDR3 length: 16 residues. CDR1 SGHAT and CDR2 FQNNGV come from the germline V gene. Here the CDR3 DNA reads TGTGCCAGCAGTGTTCAAGCGGGGGGGCCAAGCAATGAGCAGTTCTTC. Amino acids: CASSVQAGGPSNEQFF. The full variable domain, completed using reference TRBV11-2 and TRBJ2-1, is EAGVAQSPRYKIIEKRQSVAFWCNPISGHATLYWYQQILGQGPKLLIQFQNNGVVDDSQLPKDRFSAERLKGVDSTLKIQPAKLEDSAVYLCASSVQAGGPSNEQFFGPGTRLTVL.

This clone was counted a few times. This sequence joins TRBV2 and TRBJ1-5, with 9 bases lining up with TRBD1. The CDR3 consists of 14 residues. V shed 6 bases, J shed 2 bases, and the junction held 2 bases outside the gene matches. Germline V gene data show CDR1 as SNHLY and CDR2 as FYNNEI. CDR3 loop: CASRGQGGNQPQHF. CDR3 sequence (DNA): TGTGCCAGCAGGGGACAGGGAGGCAATCAGCCCCAGCATTTT.